This T cell receptor (beta chain) is drawn from a study of identical twins. V lost 8 bases to trimming and J lost 4 bases, with 15 bases between them. The CDR3 has 14 residues. Whole-study findings and limits: Twins shared beta out-of-frame sequences in excess, but this excess was weaker. Compared with models, monozygotic twins showed more out-of-frame TCR alpha sharing. It was cross-sectional statistical analysis, not following the same donors, that the conclusions relied on.

This clonotype appeared many times. Its cognate antigen is unknown. TCRdb re-called the 5' RACE reads through MiXCR, storing one row per CDR3 protein. The sample gives 450,000 or so distinct CDR3 sequences, 12% to 15% of which show up once; around 0.57% is in the top ten. A further study also used this sample, focusing on yellow fever vaccine responses in identical twins.

V gene TRBV12-3 or TRBV12-4 combines with J gene TRBJ1-3, with a tentative D call TRBD1 (5 bases). The sequenced material came from CD4+ T cells sorted from blood. The receptor's source is a woman in her late teens or twenties in good health. The CDR3 DNA is TGTGCCAGCCCGGACACAGTTTCAGGAAACACCATATATTTT. This translates into CASPDTVSGNTIYF.